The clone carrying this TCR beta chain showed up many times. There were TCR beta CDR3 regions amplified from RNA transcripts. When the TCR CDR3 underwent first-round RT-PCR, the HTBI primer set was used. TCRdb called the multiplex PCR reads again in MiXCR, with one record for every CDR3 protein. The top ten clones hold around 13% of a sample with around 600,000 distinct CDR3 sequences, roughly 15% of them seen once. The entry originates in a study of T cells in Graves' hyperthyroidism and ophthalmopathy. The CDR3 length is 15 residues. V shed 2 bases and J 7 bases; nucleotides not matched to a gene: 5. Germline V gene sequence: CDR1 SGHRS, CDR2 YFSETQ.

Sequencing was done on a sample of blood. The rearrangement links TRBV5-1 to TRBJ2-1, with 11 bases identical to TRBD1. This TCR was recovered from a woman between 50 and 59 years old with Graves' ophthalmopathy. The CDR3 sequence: CASSFRTGGVNEQFF. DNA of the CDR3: TGCGCCAGCAGCTTTAGGACAGGGGGCGTGAATGAGCAGTTCTTC.